Listed below are T cell receptor beta chains from one sample, sequenced in a study of CD8 T cells in ankylosing spondylitis. From the 5' RACE reads, TCRdb called clonotypes with MiXCR, one entry per CDR3 protein. This table has around 150,000 distinct CDR3 sequences, about 9.9% appearing once. The source material was blood, either unsorted or a sorted T cell fraction (not recorded which). The receptors stem from a male donor with ankylosing spondylitis or in good health (not recorded which). Each CDR3 is given with its conserved first and last residue. Fields, in order: D gene, J gene, V gene, CDR3 length, clone size, CDR3 DNA, CDR3 protein. D genes are given only for firm matches. Rows give clone size only sometimes, using once, few, many, or a class for an expanded clone.

d_call: -; j_call: TRBJ2-3; v_call: TRBV11-2; cdr3_length: 14; clone_size: few; cdr3_nt: TGTGCCAGCAGCTCCGGTCCCGGGGCAGATACGCAGTATTTT; cdr3_aa: CASSSGPGADTQYF
d_call: -; j_call: TRBJ2-7; v_call: TRBV10-2; cdr3_length: 18; clone_size: many; cdr3_nt: TGCGCCAGCCAGAGGGGGGTCTCGGAGGGCCTTTGGGCCTACGAGCAGTACTTC; cdr3_aa: CASQRGVSEGLWAYEQYF
d_call: -; j_call: TRBJ2-5; v_call: TRBV7-2; cdr3_length: 13; clone_size: many; cdr3_nt: TGTGCCAGCAGCCTAGAAATCCAAGAGACCCAGTACTTC; cdr3_aa: CASSLEIQETQYF
d_call: -; j_call: TRBJ2-5; v_call: TRBV20-1; cdr3_length: 16; clone_size: few; cdr3_nt: TGCAGTGCTGCCAGGACGCAATCTTGGGACCAAGAGACCCAGTACTTC; cdr3_aa: CSAARTQSWDQETQYF
d_call: -; j_call: TRBJ1-6; v_call: TRBV20-1; cdr3_length: 15; clone_size: many; cdr3_nt: TGCAGTGCTAGAGTGGGCAGCAACTATAATTCACCCCTCCACTTT; cdr3_aa: CSARVGSNYNSPLHF
d_call: -; j_call: TRBJ2-3; v_call: TRBV11-2; cdr3_length: 21; clone_size: -; cdr3_nt: TGTGCCAGCAAAGGGGGGTCCAATGCTAGCGGCCGCGGCCTTAGCACAGATACGCAGTATTTT; cdr3_aa: CASKGGSNASGRGLSTDTQYF
d_call: -; j_call: TRBJ1-2; v_call: TRBV25-1; cdr3_length: 14; clone_size: many; cdr3_nt: TGTGCCAGCAGTGAGGACCCCGCCTCAGGTGGCTACACCTTC; cdr3_aa: CASSEDPASGGYTF
d_call: -; j_call: TRBJ1-2; v_call: TRBV9; cdr3_length: 13; clone_size: -; cdr3_nt: TGTGCCAGCAGCGTAGAGGGGAACTATGCCTACACCTTC; cdr3_aa: CASSVEGNYAYTF
d_call: -; j_call: TRBJ2-1; v_call: TRBV24-1; cdr3_length: 16; clone_size: many; cdr3_nt: TGTGCCACCAGTGATTCCACGGCAAAGGGGTACAATGAGCAGTTCTTC; cdr3_aa: CATSDSTAKGYNEQFF
d_call: -; j_call: TRBJ2-3; v_call: TRBV3-1; cdr3_length: 16; clone_size: many; cdr3_nt: TGTGCCAGCAGCGGTAAGCACGCGGTTCGCACAGATACGCAGTATTTT; cdr3_aa: CASSGKHAVRTDTQYF
d_call: -; j_call: TRBJ2-1; v_call: TRBV4-2; cdr3_length: 15; clone_size: many; cdr3_nt: TGTGCCAGCAGCCAGTCGGGGGGCAACTACAATGAGCAGTTCTTC; cdr3_aa: CASSQSGGNYNEQFF
d_call: -; j_call: TRBJ2-4; v_call: TRBV5-6; cdr3_length: 12; clone_size: many; cdr3_nt: TGTGCCAGCAGCTTGGCCAAAAACATTCAGTACTTC; cdr3_aa: CASSLAKNIQYF
d_call: -; j_call: TRBJ1-1; v_call: TRBV18; cdr3_length: 15; clone_size: many; cdr3_nt: TGTGCCAGCTCACCCAGCGGAGGGCGGAACACTGAAGCTTTCTTT; cdr3_aa: CASSPSGGRNTEAFF
d_call: -; j_call: TRBJ2-3; v_call: TRBV10-3; cdr3_length: 16; clone_size: -; cdr3_nt: TGTGCCATCGCCCCCTGGGGAGGAGGATTCTCAGATACGCAGTATTTT; cdr3_aa: CAIAPWGGGFSDTQYF
d_call: TRBD1; j_call: TRBJ1-1; v_call: TRBV25-1; cdr3_length: 15; clone_size: many; cdr3_nt: TGTGCCAGCAGTGCTACGACAGGGGGCCGAACTGAAGCTTTCTTT; cdr3_aa: CASSATTGGRTEAFF
d_call: -; j_call: TRBJ2-7; v_call: TRBV20-1; cdr3_length: 12; clone_size: many; cdr3_nt: TGCAGTGCCCCTGGACGGTCCTACGAGCAGTACTTC; cdr3_aa: CSAPGRSYEQYF
d_call: -; j_call: TRBJ1-6; v_call: TRBV5-5; cdr3_length: 16; clone_size: few; cdr3_nt: TGTGCCAGCAGCCCGCCCTCCGGGACGTCGAATTCACCCCTCCACTTT; cdr3_aa: CASSPPSGTSNSPLHF
d_call: -; j_call: TRBJ2-7; v_call: TRBV10-3; cdr3_length: 12; clone_size: -; cdr3_nt: TGTGCCACCTCAGATAGCTCCTACGAGCAGTACTTC; cdr3_aa: CATSDSSYEQYF
d_call: -; j_call: TRBJ1-2; v_call: TRBV29-1; cdr3_length: 14; clone_size: many; cdr3_nt: TGCAGCGTTGACACAGGGTTTAATTACTATGGCTACACCTTC; cdr3_aa: CSVDTGFNYYGYTF
d_call: -; j_call: TRBJ2-7; v_call: TRBV7-6; cdr3_length: 14; clone_size: -; cdr3_nt: TGTGCCAGCAGCTTAGCGACGGCCTCCTACGAGCAGTACTTC; cdr3_aa: CASSLATASYEQYF
d_call: -; j_call: TRBJ2-3; v_call: TRBV10-3; cdr3_length: 14; clone_size: many; cdr3_nt: TGTGCCATCAATGGGGGATCCGGCCCAGATACGCAGTATTTT; cdr3_aa: CAINGGSGPDTQYF
d_call: TRBD1; j_call: TRBJ2-7; v_call: TRBV6-1; cdr3_length: 14; clone_size: many; cdr3_nt: TGTGCCAGCAGCCGACGTAGGGGGCGATACGAGCAGTACTTC; cdr3_aa: CASSRRRGRYEQYF
d_call: -; j_call: TRBJ2-7; v_call: TRBV4-1; cdr3_length: 14; clone_size: many; cdr3_nt: TGCGCCAGCAGCCAAGTGGGCCCGCGGGACCGGCAGTACTTC; cdr3_aa: CASSQVGPRDRQYF
d_call: -; j_call: TRBJ2-1; v_call: TRBV20-1; cdr3_length: 15; clone_size: many; cdr3_nt: TGCAGTGCTAGATCAACTAGAATGCCCGACAATGAGCAGTTCTTC; cdr3_aa: CSARSTRMPDNEQFF
d_call: -; j_call: TRBJ2-5; v_call: TRBV11-3; cdr3_length: 15; clone_size: -; cdr3_nt: TGTGCCAGCAGCTTAGATCCCGGCAATCGGGAGACCCAGTACTTC; cdr3_aa: CASSLDPGNRETQYF
d_call: -; j_call: TRBJ2-3; v_call: TRBV5-1; cdr3_length: 13; clone_size: many; cdr3_nt: TGCGCCAGCAGCTTGATGGTCCGAGATACGCAGTATTTT; cdr3_aa: CASSLMVRDTQYF
d_call: -; j_call: TRBJ2-3; v_call: TRBV5-1; cdr3_length: 14; clone_size: few; cdr3_nt: TGCGCCAGCAGCTTGGAAGGGGTAACAGATACGCAGTATTTT; cdr3_aa: CASSLEGVTDTQYF
d_call: TRBD2; j_call: TRBJ2-5; v_call: TRBV3-1; cdr3_length: 19; clone_size: many; cdr3_nt: TGTGCCAGCAGCCAAGTAGTCCTGGAACGGGGGGACGACCAAGAGACCCAGTACTTC; cdr3_aa: CASSQVVLERGDDQETQYF
d_call: TRBD1; j_call: TRBJ1-2; v_call: TRBV7-2; cdr3_length: 14; clone_size: many; cdr3_nt: TGTGCCAGCAGCGTATTGACAGGGCTTCATGGCTACACCTTC; cdr3_aa: CASSVLTGLHGYTF
d_call: -; j_call: TRBJ1-1; v_call: TRBV20-1; cdr3_length: 14; clone_size: -; cdr3_nt: TGCAGTGCTAGAAGGGGCCAGTCTGGGACTGAAGCTTTCTTT; cdr3_aa: CSARRGQSGTEAFF
d_call: -; j_call: TRBJ2-1; v_call: TRBV18; cdr3_length: 12; clone_size: -; cdr3_nt: TGTGCCAGCTCACCAGGCAGGAATGAGCAGTTCTTC; cdr3_aa: CASSPGRNEQFF
d_call: -; j_call: TRBJ2-7; v_call: TRBV7-9; cdr3_length: 15; clone_size: -; cdr3_nt: TGTGCCAGCAGCTCCCCTAGCACTGAAGCCTACGAGCAGTACTTC; cdr3_aa: CASSSPSTEAYEQYF
d_call: -; j_call: TRBJ2-1; v_call: TRBV12-3/TRBV12-4; cdr3_length: 16; clone_size: -; cdr3_nt: TGTGCCAGCAGTCCGGGACCGGGACTTCAGTACAATGAGCAGTTCTTC; cdr3_aa: CASSPGPGLQYNEQFF
d_call: -; j_call: TRBJ1-2; v_call: TRBV20-1; cdr3_length: 14; clone_size: few; cdr3_nt: TGCAGTGCTAAATTCGCAGGGGAAATTGGTGGCTACACCTTC; cdr3_aa: CSAKFAGEIGGYTF
d_call: -; j_call: TRBJ2-3; v_call: TRBV4-3; cdr3_length: 12; clone_size: -; cdr3_nt: TGCGCCAGCGCGGGGGACAGAGGAACGCAGTATTTT; cdr3_aa: CASAGDRGTQYF
d_call: -; j_call: TRBJ1-2; v_call: TRBV29-1; cdr3_length: 17; clone_size: many; cdr3_nt: TGCAGCGTTGACGCAGGGCGAACGCTCGGGGGTGCCGGTCGCTACACCTTC; cdr3_aa: CSVDAGRTLGGAGRYTF
d_call: -; j_call: TRBJ1-5; v_call: TRBV7-9; cdr3_length: 16; clone_size: -; cdr3_nt: TGTGCCAGCAGCTTAGCGCACGGAAGGGTTGATGAGCCCCAGCATTTT; cdr3_aa: CASSLAHGRVDEPQHF
d_call: -; j_call: TRBJ2-6; v_call: TRBV27; cdr3_length: 15; clone_size: many; cdr3_nt: TGTGCCAGCAGTTTCTGGGGGGCTGGGGCCAACGTCCTGACTTTC; cdr3_aa: CASSFWGAGANVLTF
d_call: -; j_call: TRBJ2-1; v_call: TRBV3-1; cdr3_length: 16; clone_size: -; cdr3_nt: TGTGCCAGCAGCCAAGACCCTTGGCGTAGGGACAATGAGCAGTTCTTC; cdr3_aa: CASSQDPWRRDNEQFF
d_call: -; j_call: TRBJ1-2; v_call: TRBV7-2; cdr3_length: 14; clone_size: -; cdr3_nt: TGTGCCAGCAGCTCGGGGCAGGGAATAGTTGGCTACACCTTC; cdr3_aa: CASSSGQGIVGYTF
d_call: -; j_call: TRBJ2-7; v_call: TRBV4-2; cdr3_length: 15; clone_size: many; cdr3_nt: TGTGCCAGCAGCCAAGATCAAGGGGCCAGGTACGAGCAGTACTTC; cdr3_aa: CASSQDQGARYEQYF